This T cell receptor (beta chain) derives from a study of CD8 T cells in Susac syndrome (dated by TCRdb to about 2019). Some background on the complete study: Of the Susac syndrome patients who were sequenced, under 10 were in clinical remission while five or six had clinically active disease. At the time of blood withdrawal, Susac syndrome patients were either therapy-naive, taking corticosteroids (with some also receiving IVIg), or on IVIg alone. Repertoire sequencing was used to test whether CD8+ T cell activation and differentiation in Susac syndrome was antigen driven. What the research found in general, with its limitations: In the CD4+ T cell repertoire of Susac syndrome patients, clonal expansion was not detected. The TCR sequencing and HLA analysis was acknowledged to have included a relatively small number of individuals.

As regards this clonotype: Its antigen is currently not known. Per-base qualities were not stored, and no clone one base away is much larger.

The V end gives up 7 bases and the J end 4 bases, leaving 9 bases in the junction not matched to a gene. From its cysteine to its phenylalanine, the CDR3 spans 13 amino acids. The sequence is cut down to CDR3 DNA, 39 bases in frame from base 1. The germline V gene (reference sequence) supplies CDR1 DFQATT and CDR2 SNEGSKA. Peripheral blood CD8+ and CD4+ T cells from healthy donors, Susac syndrome patients and multiple sclerosis patients were profiled using high-throughput TCR beta sequencing. The Susac syndrome patients fulfilled recently defined diagnostic criteria for either definite or probable disease. Bulk CD8+ and CD4+ T cells were purified by magnetic negative isolation, whereas CD8+ TEMRA cells were enriched by FACS. Blood was drawn into EDTA tubes, processed within 24 hours, and PBMCs were isolated by density gradient centrifugation. PBMCs intended for TCR sequencing were frozen in liquid nitrogen and were later thawed in a 37 degrees C water bath. A purity of at least 90% was achieved for sorted or isolated CD4+, CD8+ and CD8+ TEMRA cells.

RNA was extracted using the RNeasy kit, and about 0.5 to 1 microgram was reverse transcribed with random hexamers. TCR beta CDR3 regions were amplified with the immunoSEQ multiplex PCR assay covering 54 Vbeta and 13 Jbeta segments. To correct PCR amplification bias, a synthetic template baseline was used for both primer optimization and computational correction. The paper's processing steps were these. Only productive sequences were kept, with reads annotated to V, D and J genes according to IMGT and analyzed in immunoSEQ Analyzer. Clonality was computed as one minus Shannon entropy normalized by log2 of the number of productive unique sequences. For each patient and control, public and private clones were evaluated among the 100 most prevalent clones. A clone was defined as Susac-specific if it was absent from the healthy and MS cohorts, from over 1,000 published viral clones and from other ImmuneACCESS disease sequences. The raw public reads went through TCRdb reprocessing: fastp at Q25, MiXCR clone calling, in-frame beta chains kept. Each entry merges the rows of one CDR3 protein and shows their most common DNA and genes. TCRdb, rather than the study authors, made the V and J calls. The sample yields over 150,000 distinct CDR3 sequences; about 96% were counted once. The ten largest account for approximately 0.12% of the sample.

The chain couples TRBV20-1 to TRBJ2-5; TRBD2 agrees with 7 junctional bases. Sequences were obtained from CD4+ T cells from PBMCs. The sequence derives from a human donor with Susac syndrome. The DNA sequence is TGCAGTGGAGGGACTATAGGTGGAGAGACCCAGTACTTC. This codes for CSGGTIGGETQYF.